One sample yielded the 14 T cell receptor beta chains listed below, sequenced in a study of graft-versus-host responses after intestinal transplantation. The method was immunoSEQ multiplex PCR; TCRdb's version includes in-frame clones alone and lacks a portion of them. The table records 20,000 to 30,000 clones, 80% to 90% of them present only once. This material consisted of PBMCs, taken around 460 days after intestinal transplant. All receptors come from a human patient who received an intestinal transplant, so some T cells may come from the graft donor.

The CDR3 DNA sequence: TGTGCCAGCGTGGGAGCAGATACGCAGTATTTT. Translating it yields CASVGADTQYF. The genes are TRBV7-9 and TRBJ2-3; a possible D gene is TRBD2 (5 bases). The CDR3 is made up of 11 amino acids. V dropped 8 bases and J dropped 4 bases, with 7 bases sitting between them. Per germline, CDR1 SEHNR and CDR2 FQNEAQ (reference sequence).

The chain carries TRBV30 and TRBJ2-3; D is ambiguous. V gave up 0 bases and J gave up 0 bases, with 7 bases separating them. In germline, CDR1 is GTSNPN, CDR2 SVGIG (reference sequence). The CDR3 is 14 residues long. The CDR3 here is CAWSVRVSTDTQYF. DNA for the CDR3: TGTGCCTGGAGTGTACGGGTTAGCACAGATACGCAGTATTTT.

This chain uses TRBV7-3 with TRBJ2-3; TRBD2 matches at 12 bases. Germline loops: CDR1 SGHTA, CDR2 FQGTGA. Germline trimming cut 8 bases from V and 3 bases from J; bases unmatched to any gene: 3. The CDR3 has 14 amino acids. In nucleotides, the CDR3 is TGTGCCAGCCAACTAGCGGGAGGAACAGATACGCAGTATTTT. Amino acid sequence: CASQLAGGTDTQYF.

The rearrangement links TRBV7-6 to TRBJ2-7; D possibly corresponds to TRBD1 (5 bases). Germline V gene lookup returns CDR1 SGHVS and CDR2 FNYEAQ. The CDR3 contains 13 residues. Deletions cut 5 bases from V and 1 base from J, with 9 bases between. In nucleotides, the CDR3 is TGTGCCAGCAGCCTAGGGGTTTCCTACGAGCAGTACTTC. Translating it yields CASSLGVSYEQYF.

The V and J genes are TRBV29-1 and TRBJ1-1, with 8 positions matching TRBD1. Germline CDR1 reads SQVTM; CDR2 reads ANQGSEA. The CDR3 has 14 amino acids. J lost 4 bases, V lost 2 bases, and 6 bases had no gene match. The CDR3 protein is CSVETRQGATEAFF. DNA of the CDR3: TGCAGCGTTGAAACTCGGCAGGGGGCCACTGAAGCTTTCTTT.

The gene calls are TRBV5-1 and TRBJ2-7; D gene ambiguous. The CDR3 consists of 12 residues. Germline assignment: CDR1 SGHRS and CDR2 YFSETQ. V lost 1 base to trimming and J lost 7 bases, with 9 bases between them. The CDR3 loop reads CASSLTLREQYF. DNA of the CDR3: TGCGCCAGCAGCTTGACGCTTCGGGAGCAGTACTTC. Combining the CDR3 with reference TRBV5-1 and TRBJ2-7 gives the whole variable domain KAGVTQTPRYLIKTRGQQVTLSCSPISGHRSVSWYQQTPGQGLQFLFEYFSETQRNKGNFPGRFSGRQFSNSRSEMNVSTLELGDSALYLCASSLTLREQYFGPGTRLTVT.

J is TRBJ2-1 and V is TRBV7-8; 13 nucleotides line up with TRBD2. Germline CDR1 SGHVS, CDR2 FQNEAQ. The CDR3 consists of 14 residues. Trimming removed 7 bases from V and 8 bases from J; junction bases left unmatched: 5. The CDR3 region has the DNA TGTGCCAGCACTACTAGCGGGAGGGCCGATGAGCAGTTCTTC. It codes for CASTTSGRADEQFF.

The CDR3 DNA reads TGTGCCAGCAGTTTTGGGTCCTTGAGGAATCAGCCCCAGCATTTT. This translates into CASSFGSLRNQPQHF. The chain recombines TRBV28 with TRBJ1-5; D is unresolved. CDR1 and CDR2 (germline): MDHEN, SYDVKM. The CDR3 totals 15 residues. V lost 3 bases to trimming and J lost 4 bases, with 13 bases between them.

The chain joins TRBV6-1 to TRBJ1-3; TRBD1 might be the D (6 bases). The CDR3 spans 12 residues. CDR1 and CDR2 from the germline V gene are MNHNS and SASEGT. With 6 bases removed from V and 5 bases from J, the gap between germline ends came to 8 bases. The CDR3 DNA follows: TGTGCCAGCAGCCGGGACAGAAACACCATATATTTT. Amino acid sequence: CASSRDRNTIYF.

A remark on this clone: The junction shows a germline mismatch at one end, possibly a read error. CDR3 protein: CARSLEGGSGDEQYF. CDR3 nucleotide sequence: TGCGCCCGCAGCTTGGAAGGGGGTTCGGGGGACGAGCAGTACTTC. The V and J genes are TRBV5-1 and TRBJ2-7; tentatively, D is TRBD1 or TRBD2 (6 bases each). This CDR3 comprises 15 residues. Germline CDR1 and CDR2: SGHRS and YFSETQ.

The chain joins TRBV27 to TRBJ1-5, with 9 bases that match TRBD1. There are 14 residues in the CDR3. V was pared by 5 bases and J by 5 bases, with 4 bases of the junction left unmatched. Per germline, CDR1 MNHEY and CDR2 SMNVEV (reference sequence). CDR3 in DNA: TGTGCCAGCAGTCCCGGGACAGGGTATCAGCCCCAGCATTTT. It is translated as CASSPGTGYQPQHF.

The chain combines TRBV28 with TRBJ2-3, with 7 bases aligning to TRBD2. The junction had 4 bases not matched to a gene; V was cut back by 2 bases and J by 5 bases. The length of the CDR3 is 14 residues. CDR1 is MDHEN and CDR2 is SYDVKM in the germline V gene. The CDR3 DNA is TGTGCCAGCAGTTTAGGGAGGGGACGAGATACGCAGTATTTT. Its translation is CASSLGRGRDTQYF.

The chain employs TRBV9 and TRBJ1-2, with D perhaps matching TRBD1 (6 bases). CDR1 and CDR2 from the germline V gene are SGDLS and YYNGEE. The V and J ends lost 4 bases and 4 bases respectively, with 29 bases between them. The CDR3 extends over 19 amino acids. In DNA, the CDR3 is TGTGCCAGCAGCCCATCCTTAGCTGTTCCGGGGAAGGGGGGCTATGGCTACACCTTC. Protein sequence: CASSPSLAVPGKGGYGYTF.

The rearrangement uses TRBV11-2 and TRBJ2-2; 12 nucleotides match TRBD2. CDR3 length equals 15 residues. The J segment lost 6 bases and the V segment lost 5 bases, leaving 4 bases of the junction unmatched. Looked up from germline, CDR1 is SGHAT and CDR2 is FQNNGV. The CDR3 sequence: CASSEPSGRAGELFF. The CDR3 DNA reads TGTGCCAGCAGCGAACCTAGCGGGAGGGCCGGGGAGCTGTTTTTT.